The 9 T cell receptor beta chains in this list originate from one sample, sequenced in a study of blood T cell repertoires in COVID-19. The data were produced by immunoSEQ multiplex PCR, yet TCRdb's version contains in-frame clones alone and is incomplete. The top ten clones hold 1% to 1.5% of a sample with 380,000 or so clones, 89% of them seen once. The source material was peripheral blood. The receptors were sampled from a middle-aged man with acute or convalescent COVID-19.

The V call is TRBV7-6, the J call TRBJ2-1, with a possible D match to TRBD2 (5 bases). CDR1 and CDR2 from the germline V gene are SGHVS and FNYEAQ. V gave up 4 bases and J gave up 4 bases, with 14 bases separating them. The CDR3 is 15 amino acids. The CDR3 DNA follows: TGTGCCAGCAGCTCAAACCATGGACTGTACAATGAGCAGTTCTTC. Translating it yields CASSSNHGLYNEQFF.

The V call is TRBV19, the J call TRBJ1-2; 7 nucleotides match TRBD1. Germline values: CDR1 LNHDA, CDR2 SQIVND (reference sequence). The CDR3 loop spans 15 amino acids. Unmatched junction bases numbered 10, after V lost 3 bases and J lost 6 bases. CDR3 DNA: TGTGCCAGTAGTATCCGATATACAGGGGTGAATGGCTACACCTTC. This gives the protein CASSIRYTGVNGYTF.

The chain links TRBV29-1 to TRBJ2-1; D possibly corresponds to TRBD1 (5 bases). The V and J ends lost 2 bases and 8 bases respectively, with 10 bases between them. The CDR3 is 12 residues long. Germline CDR1 is SQVTM and CDR2 is ANQGSEA. This CDR3 is CSVERQYDEQFF. The DNA of the CDR3 is TGCAGCGTTGAACGACAGTACGATGAGCAGTTCTTC.

V usage is TRBV30 and J usage is TRBJ1-3; TRBD1 aligns across 7 bases. The CDR3 covers 16 residues. Trimming removed 0 bases from V and 3 bases from J; junction bases left unmatched: 8. Germline loops: CDR1 GTSNPN, CDR2 SVGIG (reference sequence). The CDR3 here is CAWSVTRGWYGNTIYF. CDR3 sequence (DNA): TGTGCCTGGAGTGTAACCAGGGGGTGGTATGGAAACACCATATATTTT.

This clone was counted once. This chain links TRBV7-6 with TRBJ1-6; possibly TRBD1 for D (5 bases). CDR3 length: 15 residues. With 4 bases removed from V and 7 bases from J, the gap between germline ends came to 14 bases. The germline V gene encodes CDR1 SGHVS and CDR2 FNYEAQ. The CDR3: CASSSKTGGNSPLHF. CDR3 bases: TGTGCCAGCAGCTCCAAAACAGGTGGCAATTCACCCCTCCACTTT.

The V call is TRBV20-1, the J call TRBJ2-3, with D tentatively TRBD2 (6 bases). The germline CDR1 and CDR2 sequences are DFQATT and SNEGSKA (reference sequence). Trimming took 7 bases from V and 1 from J, leaving 6 bases between them. The length of the CDR3 is 11 residues. CDR3 in amino acids: CSGGGTDTQYF. The CDR3 DNA reads TGCAGTGGGGGGGGCACAGATACGCAGTATTTT.

The chain employs TRBV28 and TRBJ1-2, with D possibly matching TRBD1 (6 bases). The CDR3 loop spans 13 amino acids. Per germline, CDR1 MDHEN and CDR2 SYDVKM. Trimming left V 8 bases short and J 5 bases short, with 15 bases between. The CDR3 DNA follows: TGTGCCAGCTCCGGACAGACTGTGTATGGCTACACCTTC. This encodes CASSGQTVYGYTF.

J is TRBJ1-6 and V is TRBV19; 9 bases are shared with TRBD1. Germline CDR1 LNHDA, CDR2 SQIVND (reference sequence). J lost 5 bases, V lost 6 bases, and 5 bases had no gene match. The CDR3 runs 15 residues. CDR3 loop: CASSLGQGHNSPLHF. The CDR3 bases are TGTGCCAGTAGCCTGGGACAGGGTCATAATTCACCCCTCCACTTT.

V usage is TRBV2 and J usage is TRBJ1-2; 10 positions match TRBD1. This CDR3 has 17 residues. Germline CDR1 is SNHLY and CDR2 is FYNNEI. V was pared by 5 bases and J by 1 base, with 10 bases of the junction left unmatched. The CDR3 spells CASSSRQGAPINYGYTF. In DNA form, the CDR3 reads TGTGCCAGCAGTTCGCGACAGGGGGCTCCTATTAACTATGGCTACACCTTC.